These T cell receptor beta chains were read from a single sample in a study of T cell responses to AZD1222 COVID-19 vaccine. Profiling relied on immunoSEQ multiplex PCR, and the TCRdb table lists in-frame clones only, not all of them. The table includes more than 85,000 clones, about 90% detected once. The material sequenced was peripheral blood, taken on day 0 of AZD1222 vaccination. These receptors were obtained from an adult in good health. Each CDR3 is given with its conserved first and last residue. The D gene is left open where the match is weak. Size is stated for part of the rows, as once, few or many counts, or as a class when the clone is expanded.

clone_size: -; v_call: TRBV5-1; j_call: TRBJ2-3; d_call: -; cdr3_length: 15; cdr3_aa: CASSLGQLITDTQYF; cdr3_nt: TGCGCCAGCAGCTTGGGACAGCTAATCACAGATACGCAGTATTTT
clone_size: -; v_call: TRBV7-2; j_call: TRBJ1-1; d_call: -; cdr3_length: 13; cdr3_aa: CASSSDWATEAFF; cdr3_nt: TGTGCCAGCAGCTCCGACTGGGCCACTGAAGCTTTCTTT
clone_size: -; v_call: TRBV15; j_call: TRBJ1-2; d_call: -; cdr3_length: 16; cdr3_aa: CATSREIRDRLGGYTF; cdr3_nt: TGTGCCACCAGCAGAGAGATAAGGGATAGATTAGGCGGCTACACCTTC
clone_size: once; v_call: TRBV19; j_call: TRBJ1-1; d_call: TRBD1; cdr3_length: 13; cdr3_aa: CASSRTGLAEAFF; cdr3_nt: TGTGCCAGTAGTAGGACAGGGCTCGCTGAAGCTTTCTTT
clone_size: once; v_call: TRBV3-1/TRBV3-2; j_call: TRBJ2-1; d_call: -; cdr3_length: 13; cdr3_aa: CASSQVFFNEQFF; cdr3_nt: TGTGCCAGCAGCCAAGTTTTTTTCAATGAGCAGTTCTTC
clone_size: -; v_call: TRBV4-3; j_call: TRBJ1-1; d_call: -; cdr3_length: 13; cdr3_aa: CASSQEGRVEAFF; cdr3_nt: TGCGCCAGCAGCCAAGAGGGGAGGGTCGAAGCTTTCTTT
clone_size: -; v_call: TRBV19; j_call: TRBJ1-2; d_call: -; cdr3_length: 13; cdr3_aa: CASSMGQDYGYTF; cdr3_nt: TGTGCCAGTAGTATGGGCCAGGACTATGGCTACACCTTC
clone_size: few; v_call: TRBV18; j_call: TRBJ2-3; d_call: -; cdr3_length: 14; cdr3_aa: CASSLLQGTDTQYF; cdr3_nt: TGTGCCAGCTCACTCCTCCAGGGCACAGATACGCAGTATTTT
clone_size: -; v_call: TRBV18; j_call: TRBJ2-3; d_call: -; cdr3_length: 12; cdr3_aa: CASSRYTDTQYF; cdr3_nt: TGTGCCAGCTCACGCTACACAGATACGCAGTATTTT
clone_size: once; v_call: TRBV7-9; j_call: TRBJ2-7; d_call: TRBD1; cdr3_length: 12; cdr3_aa: CASSSGTAEQYF; cdr3_nt: TGTGCCAGCAGCTCCGGGACAGCCGAGCAGTACTTC
clone_size: -; v_call: TRBV10-2; j_call: TRBJ1-6; d_call: -; cdr3_length: 15; cdr3_aa: CASSEGVPSDSPLHF; cdr3_nt: TGCGCCAGCAGTGAGGGGGTACCTTCGGATTCACCCCTCCACTTT
clone_size: -; v_call: TRBV7-8; j_call: TRBJ2-3; d_call: -; cdr3_length: 15; cdr3_aa: CASSQDSYGTDTQYF; cdr3_nt: TGTGCCAGCAGCCAGGACAGCTATGGCACAGATACGCAGTATTTT
clone_size: few; v_call: TRBV24-1; j_call: TRBJ2-1; d_call: -; cdr3_length: 15; cdr3_aa: CATSEAGPPGDEQFF; cdr3_nt: TGTGCCACCAGTGAGGCGGGACCCCCGGGGGATGAGCAGTTCTTC
clone_size: -; v_call: TRBV11-2; j_call: TRBJ1-1; d_call: -; cdr3_length: 15; cdr3_aa: CASSARDGRNTEAFF; cdr3_nt: TGTGCCAGCAGCGCCCGGGACGGAAGGAACACTGAAGCTTTCTTT
clone_size: -; v_call: TRBV9; j_call: TRBJ2-7; d_call: -; cdr3_length: 14; cdr3_aa: CASSVDPNSYEQYF; cdr3_nt: TGTGCCAGCAGCGTCGATCCGAACTCCTACGAGCAGTACTTC
clone_size: few; v_call: TRBV3-1/TRBV3-2; j_call: TRBJ1-3; d_call: -; cdr3_length: 17; cdr3_aa: CASSPRRGASSGNTIYF; cdr3_nt: TGTGCCAGCAGTCCCCGGCGTGGGGCGAGCTCTGGAAACACCATATATTTT
clone_size: -; v_call: TRBV5-4; j_call: TRBJ1-1; d_call: -; cdr3_length: 14; cdr3_aa: CASSIQGMGTEAFF; cdr3_nt: TGTGCCAGCAGTATACAGGGAATGGGGACTGAAGCTTTCTTT